This is a list of T cell receptor beta chains from one sample in a study of shared clonotypes between healthy human individuals. The table came from immunoSEQ multiplex PCR; TCRdb's copy has only in-frame clones and leaves some out. The data contain around 2,100,000 clones, around 96% of them singletons. Sequencing was carried out using naive CD8+ T cells sorted from blood. These TCRs come from a man aged 18 to 29 in good health. CDR3s leave out the opening cysteine and the closing phenylalanine or tryptophan.

V gene: TRBV15
J gene: TRBJ1-5
CDR3 protein: ATSKEGNQPQH

V gene: TRBV27
J gene: TRBJ2-5
CDR3 protein: ASSGPTATAQY

V gene: TRBV7-3
J gene: TRBJ2-5
CDR3 protein: ASSSPGQGLQETQY

V gene: TRBV9
J gene: TRBJ2-7
CDR3 protein: ASSPPGSSEQY

V gene: TRBV7-2
J gene: TRBJ2-1
CDR3 protein: ASSLEVEQF

V gene: TRBV11-3
J gene: TRBJ2-3
CDR3 protein: ASSSGQYSSTDTQY

V gene: TRBV7-6
J gene: TRBJ2-4
CDR3 protein: ASSLASALAIGGNIQY

V gene: TRBV29-1
J gene: TRBJ1-5
CDR3 protein: SVGVEDEGDQPQH

V gene: TRBV14
J gene: TRBJ2-5
CDR3 protein: ASSQDQSQETQY

V gene: TRBV6-5
J gene: TRBJ2-7
CDR3 protein: ASSYSGTGYEQY

V gene: TRBV6-5
J gene: TRBJ2-7
CDR3 protein: ASSSTGLGNEQY

V gene: TRBV5-8
J gene: TRBJ1-2
CDR3 protein: ASSEGYGYT

V gene: TRBV4-3
J gene: TRBJ2-7
CDR3 protein: ASSQIRGNGLYEQY

V gene: TRBV11-2
J gene: TRBJ2-7
CDR3 protein: ASCDSMTGFTSYEQY

V gene: TRBV6-1
J gene: TRBJ1-1
CDR3 protein: ASSEWGLMNTEAF

V gene: TRBV9
J gene: TRBJ2-7
CDR3 protein: ASSVGGDRSYEQY

V gene: TRBV6-6
J gene: TRBJ2-3
CDR3 protein: ASTWGDPDTQY

V gene: TRBV5-1
J gene: TRBJ2-7
CDR3 protein: ASSRGGEQY

V gene: TRBV28
J gene: TRBJ2-7
CDR3 protein: ASSPIAGYEQY

V gene: TRBV19
J gene: TRBJ2-3
CDR3 protein: ASSFLADTQY

V gene: TRBV2
J gene: TRBJ2-5
CDR3 protein: ASSFLQGVETQY

V gene: TRBV29-1
J gene: TRBJ2-1
CDR3 protein: SADGYNEQF

V gene: TRBV6-1
J gene: TRBJ2-1
CDR3 protein: ASSEHTGPSYNEQF

V gene: TRBV6-5
J gene: TRBJ2-5
CDR3 protein: ASSLGEFQETQY